This is a list of T cell receptor beta chains from one sample in a study of CD8+ T cells in alopecia areata. TCRdb keeps only in-frame clones here, not all; method: immunoSEQ multiplex PCR. This sample has hundreds of thousands of clones; approximately 65% occur once, and the top ten carry more than 0.95%. Sequenced here: CD4+ T cells sorted from blood, sampled at week 44, from a patient treated with tofacitinib. These receptors all come from a human donor with alopecia areata. CDR3s include the opening cysteine and the closing phenylalanine or tryptophan. The order of the fields is J gene, V gene, D gene, clone size, CDR3 DNA, CDR3 protein. The D gene is left open where the match is weak. Clone size is not always given. Where it is, it says once, few, many or a class for expanded clones.

>TRBJ2-5|TRBV30|.|.
TGTGCCTGGAGCGGCGGGACTTCAGAGACCCAGTACTTC
CAWSGGTSETQYF
>TRBJ2-7|TRBV11-2|TRBD1|once
TGTGCCAGCAGCTGGACAGGGGGTGCCTACGAGCAGTACTTC
CASSWTGGAYEQYF
>TRBJ1-1|TRBV29-1|TRBD1|.
TGCAGCGTAGACAGGGAAAACACTGAAGCTTTCTTT
CSVDRENTEAFF
>TRBJ2-7|TRBV11-3|TRBD2|.
TGTGCCAGCAGCTTAGATTCCGGGACTAGCGGGCTCTACGAGCAGTACTTC
CASSLDSGTSGLYEQYF
>TRBJ1-6|TRBV11-2|.|.
TGTGCCAGCAGCCCAGACATCGGGAATTCACCCCTCCACTTT
CASSPDIGNSPLHF
>TRBJ2-7|TRBV29-1|.|few
TGCAGCGTTGAAGTCCGAGGGGGGTCCTACGAGCAGTACTTC
CSVEVRGGSYEQYF
>TRBJ1-2|TRBV9|.|once
TGTGCCAGCAGCGTGGGGCAGGGTCTTGACTACACCTTC
CASSVGQGLDYTF
>TRBJ1-2|TRBV29-1|TRBD1|.
TGCAGCGCCATGGACAGGGAGAGTGGCTACACCTTC
CSAMDRESGYTF
>TRBJ1-6|TRBV6-5|.|once
TGTGCCAGCAGTTCGGACAGCCGTTATAATTCACCCCTCCACTTT
CASSSDSRYNSPLHF
>TRBJ1-2|TRBV9|TRBD1|.
TGTGCCAGCAGCCCTTGGACAGGGCCGAGAGATGGCTACACCTTC
CASSPWTGPRDGYTF
>TRBJ2-2|TRBV30|.|.
TGTGCCTGGAGTGTAAGTCGGCAGGGTACCGGGGAGCTGTTTTTT
CAWSVSRQGTGELFF
>TRBJ2-2|TRBV7-9|TRBD1|.
TGTGCCAGCAGCTTGGACAGGGGTATTACCGGGGAGCTGTTTTTT
CASSLDRGITGELFF
>TRBJ2-2|TRBV7-2|TRBD2|.
TGTGCCAGCAGCTCCGGGACTAGAGGGACCGGGGAGCTGTTTTTT
CASSSGTRGTGELFF
>TRBJ2-3|TRBV4-1|.|.
TGCGCCAGCAGCCAAGCAGATACGCAGTATTTT
CASSQADTQYF
>TRBJ2-5|TRBV18|TRBD1|.
TGTGCCAGCTCACCCGGGACAGTAGAGACCCAGTACTTC
CASSPGTVETQYF
>TRBJ2-4|TRBV7-2|TRBD1|.
TGTGCCAGCAGCTTAGGGGGGACAGGGGGGGGCATTCAGTACTTC
CASSLGGTGGGIQYF
>TRBJ2-7|TRBV5-1|.|.
TGCGCCAGCAGCTTGAACGAGGTCAACGAGCAGTACTTC
CASSLNEVNEQYF
>TRBJ1-2|TRBV6-5|TRBD1|.
TGTGCCAGCAGTTATGGGACAGGGGTAGACTATGGCTACACCTTC
CASSYGTGVDYGYTF
>TRBJ1-2|TRBV27|TRBD1|.
TGTGCCAGCAGCTTGGACAGGGACTATGGCTACACCTTC
CASSLDRDYGYTF
>TRBJ2-3|TRBV29-1|.|.
TGCAGCGTTCAACCTCGACTAGTCAGGTTGACAGATACGCAGTATTTT
CSVQPRLVRLTDTQYF
>TRBJ1-2|TRBV10-3|.|.
TGTGCCATCAGTGAGTCAGTCTCACAGAAAAGAGAAGCCTTC
CAISESVSQKREAF
>TRBJ1-1|TRBV30|.|.
TGTGCCTGGAGTGCCCGTTTAATACTTCCGAACACTGAAGCTTTCTTT
CAWSARLILPNTEAFF
>TRBJ1-6|TRBV25-1|.|few
TGTGCCAGCAGCAATACAGGGAGTAATTCACCCCTCCACTTT
CASSNTGSNSPLHF
>TRBJ1-2|TRBV2|.|.
TGTGCCAGCAGTCCCTCGCGCTCGGGGCTATATGGCTACACCTTC
CASSPSRSGLYGYTF
>TRBJ2-7|TRBV6-6|.|.
TGTGCCAGCAGTCCCTGGACAGTTGGCGAGCAGTACTTC
CASSPWTVGEQYF
>TRBJ2-5|TRBV18|TRBD1|.
TGTGCCAGCTCACCGGGGACAGGCGAGACCCAGTACTTC
CASSPGTGETQYF
>TRBJ2-1|TRBV9|TRBD2|.
TGTGCCAGCAGCGTTTCGAGCGGGGGGGCCTACAATGAGCAGTTCTTC
CASSVSSGGAYNEQFF
>TRBJ2-3|TRBV10-3|.|.
TGTGCCATCAGTGCCGGGATAAGCACAGATACGCAGTATTTT
CAISAGISTDTQYF
>TRBJ2-7|TRBV7-9|.|.
TGTGCCAGCAGCCCAGGGGCCCTGGAAGGGGACGAGCAGTACTTC
CASSPGALEGDEQYF
>TRBJ2-6|TRBV7-8|.|once
TGTGCCAGCAGCTTAGCGCCACTTACAGCTACCCCTGGGGCCAACGTCCTGACTTTC
CASSLAPLTATPGANVLTF
>TRBJ2-1|TRBV15|.|.
TGTGCCACCAGCCCACTTGGGGGACCAACGGATGAGCAGTTCTTC
CATSPLGGPTDEQFF
>TRBJ2-1|TRBV4-3|.|.
TGCGCCAGCAGCCAAGAATGGACAGCGTACAATGAGCAGTTCTTC
CASSQEWTAYNEQFF
>TRBJ2-3|TRBV7-2|TRBD2|.
TGTGCCAGCAGCCCCTTAGCGGGGGTTATCACAGATACGCAGTATTTT
CASSPLAGVITDTQYF
>TRBJ2-1|TRBV10-3|.|.
TGTGCCATCAGTGCACGGACCGAGGGTATCGGGAATGAGCAGTTCTTC
CAISARTEGIGNEQFF
>TRBJ2-2|TRBV9|.|.
TGTGCCAGCAGCCTAACGGATGGGTTGTGGAACACCGGGGAGCTGTTTTTT
CASSLTDGLWNTGELFF
>TRBJ2-5|TRBV7-2|TRBD1|few
TGTGCCAGCAGCGCAGACTACAGGGGGGAGACCCAGTACTTC
CASSADYRGETQYF
>TRBJ2-3|TRBV29-1|TRBD1|once
TGCAGCGTTTCACAGGGGGCGACACTCCAAAGCACAGATACGCAGTATTTT
CSVSQGATLQSTDTQYF
>TRBJ1-2|TRBV30|TRBD1|once
TGTGCCTGGCAGCAGGGGGGAAGTTATGGCTACACCTTC
CAWQQGGSYGYTF
>TRBJ2-3|TRBV29-1|.|.
TGCAGCGTTGTGCAGGGAGGAACAGATACGCAGTATTTT
CSVVQGGTDTQYF
>TRBJ2-2|TRBV29-1|TRBD2|.
TGCAGCGCCACCATAACTAGCGCCGGGGAGCTGTTTTTT
CSATITSAGELFF
>TRBJ1-2|TRBV29-1|.|.
TGCAGCGTTGAGCGCCAGGGATATGGCTACACCTTC
CSVERQGYGYTF
>TRBJ2-5|TRBV5-1|.|.
TGCGCCAGCAGCTTGGACGTCTTGGAGACCCAGTACTTC
CASSLDVLETQYF
>TRBJ2-1|TRBV11-3|TRBD1|.
TGTGCCAGCAGCTTTGGACAGGGAGTCGGTGAGCAGTTCTTC
CASSFGQGVGEQFF
>TRBJ1-1|TRBV5-1|.|.
TGCGCCAGCAGCATCGACATGGGAGACACTGAAGCTTTCTTT
CASSIDMGDTEAFF
>TRBJ1-2|TRBV27|.|.
TGTGCCAGCAACCCGGGCCCAAGAGGGTACTATGGCTACACCTTC
CASNPGPRGYYGYTF
>TRBJ1-5|TRBV2|.|.
TGTGCCAGCACGCCAGACACACAAGACTATCAGCCCCAGCATTTT
CASTPDTQDYQPQHF
>TRBJ2-1|TRBV11-2|TRBD2|few
TGTGCCAGCAGCTTAGAGGGGACTACTCAACAGTTCTTC
CASSLEGTTQQFF
>TRBJ2-3|TRBV5-1|TRBD2|.
TGCGCCAGCCGGCGCGGGGGGGACGAAGATACGCAGTATTTT
CASRRGGDEDTQYF
>TRBJ2-5|TRBV4-3|.|.
TGCGCCAGCAGCCAAGATGTAGGTTTTGGCCAAGAGACCCAGTACTTC
CASSQDVGFGQETQYF
>TRBJ1-1|TRBV5-6|TRBD1|.
TGTGCCAGCAGCCCGCGACAGGGTTCGAACACTGAAGCTTTCTTT
CASSPRQGSNTEAFF
>TRBJ2-2|TRBV7-8|.|.
TGTGCCAGCAGCTTAGTAACCGGGGAGCTGTTTTTT
CASSLVTGELFF
>TRBJ2-7|TRBV2|.|.
TGTGCCAGCAGGGGTAACGAGCAGTACTTC
CASRGNEQYF
>TRBJ2-6|TRBV7-8|.|.
TGTGCCAGCAGCTTTGAAACGTCTGGGGCCAACGTCCTGACTTTC
CASSFETSGANVLTF
>TRBJ2-3|TRBV9|.|.
TGTGCCAGCAGCGTAGGAGATACGCAGTATTTT
CASSVGDTQYF
>TRBJ2-1|TRBV15|TRBD2|.
TGTGCCACCAGCAGAGATTGGGGGGGAGACAATGAGCAGTTCTTC
CATSRDWGGDNEQFF
>TRBJ1-2|TRBV4-1|.|few
TGCGCCAGCAGCCAAGATGAGACGCCTAACTATGGCTACACCTTC
CASSQDETPNYGYTF
>TRBJ2-5|TRBV5-1|.|.
TGCGCCAGCAGCGTGAAGTGGGGGTACCAAGAGACCCAGTACTTC
CASSVKWGYQETQYF
>TRBJ1-5|TRBV11-3|.|.
TGTGCCAGCAGCCTAAACGTTGGGGGGGCCCAGCATTTT
CASSLNVGGAQHF
>TRBJ2-5|TRBV15|TRBD2|.
TGTGCCACCAGCAGGTGGGCGAACCTCAACGGGGGGGAGACCCAGTACTTC
CATSRWANLNGGETQYF